One sample yielded the 32 T cell receptor beta chains listed below, sequenced in a study of Graves' ophthalmopathy and Graves' hyperthyroidism. RNA transcripts were the template, and TCR beta CDR3 regions were amplified from them. In the first round, RT-PCR was carried out with HTBI primers, and a multiplex PCR formed the second round. TCRdb re-analysed the multiplex PCR reads in MiXCR, keeping a single row per CDR3 protein. The sample lists more than 300,000 distinct CDR3 sequences; 15% to 17% were seen once. Input material: peripheral blood. The receptors come from a woman in her late teens or twenties with stable Graves' hyperthyroidism.

This clonotype was observed at least ten times. This sequence joins TRBV7-9 and TRBJ2-7; D remains unclear. The CDR3 has 14 amino acids. V dropped 4 bases and J dropped 2 bases, with 12 bases sitting between them. Per the germline V gene, CDR1 is SEHNR and CDR2 is FQNEAQ (reference sequence). The CDR3 DNA follows: TGTGCCAGCAGCTCCTTGACGGCCCCCTACGAGCAGTACTTC. As protein: CASSSLTAPYEQYF.

This clonotype was seen at least ten times. The chain uses TRBV6-1 and TRBJ2-7, with D unresolved. This CDR3 spans 12 amino acids. Trimming removed 6 bases at V and 2 bases at J, with 8 bases between. Germline-derived CDR1 and CDR2 are MNHNS and SASEGT. The chain's CDR3 is CASRRQTYEQYF. As DNA, the CDR3 is TGTGCCAGCAGGCGTCAGACCTACGAGCAGTACTTC.

This chain links TRBV19 with TRBJ1-1; D ambiguous. This CDR3 is built from 14 residues. Germline values: CDR1 LNHDA, CDR2 SQIVND (reference sequence). V was pared by 1 base and J by 3 bases, with 9 bases between. This CDR3 reads CASSIAGADTEAFF. DNA for the CDR3: TGTGCCAGTAGTATAGCAGGAGCGGACACTGAAGCTTTCTTT.

Many counts were recorded for this clonotype. The chain links TRBV5-1 to TRBJ2-7, with D maybe TRBD1 (6 bases). V lost 4 bases and J lost 3, with 26 bases in between. The CDR3 is 18 amino acids. The germline gives CDR1 SGHRS, CDR2 YFSETQ. CDR3 amino acids: CASSQPPNTGTASYEQYF. In nucleotides, the CDR3 is TGCGCCAGCAGCCAGCCCCCAAACACAGGGACGGCCAGCTACGAGCAGTACTTC. The whole variable domain, remainder taken from reference TRBV5-1 and TRBJ2-7, is KAGVTQTPRYLIKTRGQQVTLSCSPISGHRSVSWYQQTPGQGLQFLFEYFSETQRNKGNFPGRFSGRQFSNSRSEMNVSTLELGDSALYLCASSQPPNTGTASYEQYFGPGTRLTVT.

This clonotype was found many times. The V and J genes are TRBV6-1 and TRBJ1-1; D ambiguous. Germline V gene data show CDR1 as MNHNS and CDR2 as SASEGT. CDR3 length: 13 amino acids. V lost 1 base and J lost 7, with 10 bases in between. In nucleotides, the CDR3 is TGTGCCAGCAGTGAAGGCACACCCCGTGAAGCTTTCTTT. Residues: CASSEGTPREAFF.

This clonotype came up many times. The chain links TRBV7-2 to TRBJ2-7; no clear D. The germline V gene has CDR1 SGHTA and CDR2 FQGNSA. The CDR3 has 15 residues. The V end was cut by 4 bases, the J end by 0 bases, with 13 bases between. The CDR3 here is CASSSSTAYSYEQYF. The CDR3, as DNA: TGTGCCAGCAGCTCCTCGACTGCGTACTCCTACGAGCAGTACTTC.

There are many counts of this clonotype. The genes are TRBV29-1 and TRBJ2-5, with D unclear. The V end lost 4 bases, the J end lost 5 bases, and 17 bases lay between the germline ends. From germline, CDR1 is SQVTM and CDR2 ANQGSEA. The CDR3 totals 14 residues. The CDR3, as DNA: TGCAGCGTTGTGGTGGTGGTGGGTCGCGAGACCCAGTACTTC. Translating it yields CSVVVVVGRETQYF. The full variable domain, rest sourced from reference TRBV29-1 and TRBJ2-5, is SAVISQKPSRDICQRGTSLTIQCQVDSQVTMMFWYRQQPGQSLTLIATANQGSEATYESGFVIDKFPISRPNLTFSTLTVSNMSPEDSSIYLCSVVVVVGRETQYFGPGTRLLVL.

This clonotype occurred many times. This rearrangement joins TRBV12-3 or TRBV12-4 to TRBJ1-2, with D possibly being TRBD1 (5 bases). V was pared by 6 bases and J by 4 bases, with 18 bases between. CDR3 size: 15 residues. The CDR3 protein is CASSPPEGMAYGYTF. As DNA, the CDR3 is TGTGCCAGCAGCCCTCCAGAGGGGATGGCCTATGGCTACACCTTC.

This clonotype has a count of ten or more. This rearrangement joins TRBV9 to TRBJ2-5; TRBD2 matches at 13 bases. After removal of 4 bases from V and 5 bases from J, the junction contained 14 bases not matched to a gene. Germline CDR1 is SGDLS and CDR2 is YYNGEE. This CDR3 contains 18 residues. For the CDR3, the DNA is TGTGCCAGCAGCCCCCGTATACTAGCGGGGGGGCCTTTGGAGACCCAGTACTTC. This gives the protein CASSPRILAGGPLETQYF. Based on the CDR3 plus reference TRBV9 and TRBJ2-5, the full variable domain is DSGVTQTPKHLITATGQRVTLRCSPRSGDLSVYWYQQSLDQGLQFLIQYYNGEERAKGNILERFSAQQFPDLHSELNLSSLELGDSALYFCASSPRILAGGPLETQYFGPGTRLLVL.

This clonotype came up many times. V usage is TRBV9 and J usage is TRBJ1-6; D possibly corresponds to TRBD1 (5 bases). Looked up from germline, CDR1 is SGDLS and CDR2 is YYNGEE. The CDR3 spans 15 residues. V shed 0 bases and J shed 5 bases, with 9 bases lying between them. CDR3 DNA sequence: TGTGCCAGCAGCGTAGGGGGGTTAGATAATTCACCCCTCCACTTT. This gives the protein CASSVGGLDNSPLHF.

This clonotype appeared a single time. One base away lies a much larger clone, so this may be a sequencing read error. V usage is TRBV7-9 and J usage is TRBJ2-7; D gene uncertain. The CDR3 is 12 residues long. The germline CDR1 and CDR2 sequences are SEHNR and FQNEAQ (reference sequence). The CDR3 nucleotides read TGTGCCAGCAGTTCCGGAATGTACGAGCAGCACTTC. It codes for CASSSGMYEQHF.

This clonotype was counted ten times or more. This chain uses TRBV15 with TRBJ1-1, with 7 bases matching TRBD1. The CDR3 has 14 residues. V shed 3 bases, J shed 0 bases, and the junction held 1 base outside the gene matches. Germline CDR1 LNHNV, CDR2 YYDKDF (reference sequence). CDR3 nucleotides: TGTGCCACCAGCAGGGACAGGTTGAACACTGAAGCTTTCTTT. Translation: CATSRDRLNTEAFF.

As concerns this clonotype: Since a much larger clone is just one base distant, this may be a read error. The V gene is TRBV7-3, the J gene TRBJ2-5; D not certain. Germline CDR1 is SGHTA and CDR2 is FQGTGA. V lost 5 bases and J 5 bases, leaving 12 bases between the germline ends. The CDR3 has 13 amino acids. The CDR3 DNA follows: TGTGCCAGCAGCGTGACACCGTGGGAGACCCAGTACTTC. This codes for CASSVTPWETQYF.

This clonotype appeared many times. The chain is built from TRBV12-3 or TRBV12-4 and TRBJ2-7; TRBD1 matches at 9 bases. There are 14 residues in the CDR3. Losses at the gene ends were 5 bases for V and 5 bases for J; bases not matched to a gene: 7. In DNA, the CDR3 is TGTGCCAGCAGTCCCCGGACAGGGGCTAACGAGCAGTACTTC. As protein: CASSPRTGANEQYF.

The V call is TRBV11-2, the J call TRBJ1-1, with 12 bases aligning to TRBD1. Germline CDR1 SGHAT, CDR2 FQNNGV. Trimming at V came to 3 bases and at J to 7 bases, leaving 6 bases not matched to a gene. CDR3 length: 15 amino acids. CDR3 nucleotides: TGTGCCAGCAGCTTGGGGACAGGGGGCTTCTTTGAAGCTTTCTTT. Amino acid sequence: CASSLGTGGFFEAFF.

This chain connects TRBV20-1 to TRBJ2-7, with 8 bases lining up with TRBD1. Germline CDR1 and CDR2: DFQATT and SNEGSKA (reference sequence). The trim removed 6 bases at V and 3 bases at J, leaving 7 bases unmatched. The CDR3 spans 13 residues. CDR3 amino acids: CSAVGQAYYEQYF. CDR3 nucleotide sequence: TGCAGTGCAGTGGGACAGGCTTACTACGAGCAGTACTTC.

There are many counts of this clonotype. The V and J genes are TRBV12-3 or TRBV12-4 and TRBJ1-2, with TRBD1 identical over 8 bases. V was pared by 6 bases and J by 6 bases, with 6 bases of the junction left unmatched. The CDR3 spans 13 residues. CDR3 in DNA: TGTGCCAGCAGCCCCAGGGGGCGCGATGGCTACACCTTC. Translating gives CASSPRGRDGYTF.

This clonotype has a count of ten or more. CDR3 residues: CSLTGTYGYTF. The CDR3 DNA sequence: TGCAGTTTAACAGGGACCTATGGCTACACCTTC. V is TRBV20-1 and J is TRBJ1-2, with a possible D match to TRBD1 (6 bases). The germline gives CDR1 DFQATT, CDR2 SNEGSKA (reference sequence). Trimming cost V 8 bases and J 4 bases, with 11 bases left between them. This CDR3 is 11 amino acids long.

The table lists this clonotype with many counts. The chain employs TRBV6-1 and TRBJ1-6; a weak D match, TRBD1 (6 bases). This CDR3 is built from 16 residues. Trimming left V 8 bases short and J 5 bases short, with 19 bases between. CDR1 and CDR2 from the germline V gene are MNHNS and SASEGT. The CDR3 region has the DNA TGTGCCAGCCTGGAGCTGGGGACAACCCATAATTCACCCCTCCACTTT. Translating gives CASLELGTTHNSPLHF.

This chain links TRBV18 with TRBJ2-7, with 9 positions matching TRBD2. This CDR3 spans 15 amino acids. CDR1 KGHSH and CDR2 LQKENI come from the germline V gene. The trim removed 4 bases at V and 0 bases at J, leaving 4 bases unmatched. The CDR3 reads CASSRAGGPSYEQYF. The CDR3 nucleotides read TGTGCCAGCTCACGAGCGGGGGGCCCCTCCTACGAGCAGTACTTC.

This clonotype appeared many times. The V and J genes are TRBV10-3 and TRBJ1-2, with 10 bases aligning to TRBD1. V dropped 11 bases and J dropped 6; count of bases not matched to a gene: 12. Per the germline V gene, CDR1 is ENHRY and CDR2 is SYGVKD. The CDR3 is 14 residues long. CDR3 in amino acids: CAGGNGQGENGYTF. CDR3 sequence (DNA): TGTGCCGGGGGGAACGGACAGGGGGAAAATGGCTACACCTTC.

The J gene is TRBJ1-2, the V gene TRBV12-3 or TRBV12-4; 12 nucleotides align to TRBD1. This CDR3 is 15 amino acids long. The trim removed 6 bases at V and 7 bases at J, leaving 9 bases unmatched. The CDR3 nucleotides are TGTGCCAGCAGCCCACAGGGGACAGGGGGCACTGGCTACACCTTC. This codes for CASSPQGTGGTGYTF.

The sample holds many counts of this clonotype. This rearrangement joins TRBV11-1 to TRBJ2-2, with D uncertain. Trimming took off 1 base at V and 0 bases at J, with 15 bases between the two ends. The CDR3 totals 18 residues. The germline V gene encodes CDR1 SGHAT and CDR2 FQDESV (reference sequence). CDR3 nucleotides: TGTGCCAGCAGCTTAGAAATCGGCCTTTCTACGAACACCGGGGAGCTGTTTTTT. Translation: CASSLEIGLSTNTGELFF.

This clonotype was observed many times. The chain is built from TRBV7-2 and TRBJ1-2; 8 bases agree with TRBD1. The germline V gene has CDR1 SGHTA and CDR2 FQGNSA. V dropped 5 bases and J dropped 6; count of bases not matched to a gene: 5. This CDR3 region has 13 residues. CDR3 in DNA: TGTGCCAGCAGCCGCGGGACAGGTGATGGCTACACCTTC. Residues: CASSRGTGDGYTF.

This clonotype appeared many times. V usage is TRBV12-3 or TRBV12-4 and J usage is TRBJ1-1, with D possibly being TRBD1 (6 bases). This CDR3 has 14 amino acids. Trimming took off 7 bases at V and 1 base at J, with 13 bases between the two ends. DNA for the CDR3: TGTGCCAGCACCCTCTGGGGGGCGAACACTGAAGCTTTCTTT. It yields the protein CASTLWGANTEAFF.

At least ten counts were recorded for this clonotype. The junction and the germline gene differ at one end; a read error may be behind it. This rearrangement joins TRBV4-1 to TRBJ1-2; D gene uncertain. Germline assignment: CDR1 MGHRA and CDR2 YSYEKL. The CDR3 consists of 11 residues. CDR3 in DNA: TGCGCCAGCAGCCAAGTTCGCAGGTTACACTTC. Protein: CASSQVRRLHF.

This clonotype was counted at least ten times. The chain employs TRBV29-1 and TRBJ1-3; unclear D gene. CDR1 is SQVTM and CDR2 is ANQGSEA in the germline V gene. V lost 8 bases to trimming and J lost 0 bases, with 17 bases between them. The CDR3 extends over 15 amino acids. The CDR3: CSKSKATDSGNTIYF. In nucleotides, the CDR3 is TGCAGCAAATCAAAAGCAACCGACTCTGGAAACACCATATATTTT.

This clonotype was found many times. CDR3 residues: CASSQRVTRRSSYEQYF. The CDR3 DNA sequence: TGTGCCAGCAGCCAAAGGGTTACCCGACGCAGCTCCTACGAGCAGTACTTC. This sequence joins TRBV28 and TRBJ2-7, with D unresolved. Trimming removed 6 bases at V and 0 bases at J, with 21 bases between. From germline, CDR1 is MDHEN and CDR2 SYDVKM. The CDR3 runs 17 residues.

Ten or more counts support this clonotype. The chain couples TRBV6-5 to TRBJ2-5; D is possibly TRBD1 or TRBD2 (5 bases each). CDR3 size: 15 residues. V was pared by 7 bases and J by 1 base, with 16 bases between. The germline CDR1 and CDR2 sequences are MNHEY and SVGAGI. Here the CDR3 reads CASMLGLGTQETQYF. The CDR3 nucleotides are TGTGCCAGCATGTTGGGCCTAGGGACCCAAGAGACCCAGTACTTC.

This clonotype was observed many times. The chain is built from TRBV20-1 and TRBJ2-4, with TRBD1 matching 7 bases. CDR1 and CDR2 from the germline V gene are DFQATT and SNEGSKA (reference sequence). The CDR3 is 13 residues long. The V segment lost 6 bases and the J segment 4 bases; nucleotides outside the gene matches: 6. The CDR3 region is CSAEDRSKNIQYF. Here the CDR3 DNA reads TGCAGTGCCGAGGACAGGAGTAAAAACATTCAGTACTTC.

This clonotype was seen ten or more times. The J gene is TRBJ2-7, the V gene TRBV7-9, with D tentatively TRBD1 or TRBD2 (5 bases each). Trimming stripped 6 bases from V and 1 base from J, with 16 bases between. CDR3 size: 15 residues. The germline CDR1 and CDR2 sequences are SEHNR and FQNEAQ (reference sequence). The CDR3 DNA reads TGTGCCAGCAGTCCAAAAGGGGACGGATCCTACGAGCAGTACTTC. This codes for CASSPKGDGSYEQYF.

This chain links TRBV6-1 with TRBJ2-7; 7 nucleotides line up with TRBD1. The CDR3 spans 13 residues. J was trimmed by 5 bases and V by 5 bases; bases with no gene match: 6. In germline, CDR1 is MNHNS, CDR2 SASEGT. The CDR3 loop reads CASSRQGLDEQYF. The CDR3 coding sequence is TGTGCCAGCAGTAGACAGGGTCTCGACGAGCAGTACTTC.